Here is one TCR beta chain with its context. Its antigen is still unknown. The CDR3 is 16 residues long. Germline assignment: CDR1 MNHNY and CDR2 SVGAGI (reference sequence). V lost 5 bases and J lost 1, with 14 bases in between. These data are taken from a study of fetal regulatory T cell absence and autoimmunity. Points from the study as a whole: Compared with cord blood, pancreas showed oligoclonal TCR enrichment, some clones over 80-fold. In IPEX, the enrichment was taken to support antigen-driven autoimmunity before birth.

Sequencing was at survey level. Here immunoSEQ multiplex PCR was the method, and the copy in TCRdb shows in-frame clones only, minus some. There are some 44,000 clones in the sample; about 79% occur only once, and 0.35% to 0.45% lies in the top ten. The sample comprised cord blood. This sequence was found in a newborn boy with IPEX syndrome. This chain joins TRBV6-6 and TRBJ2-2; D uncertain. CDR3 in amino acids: CASSLRSHGNTGELFF. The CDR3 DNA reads TGTGCCAGCAGTCTACGTTCTCATGGGAACACCGGGGAGCTGTTTTTT.